This T cell receptor (beta chain) was captured in a study of vaccination and CD4 T cells after COVID-19. Oncomine TCR Beta short-read sequencing was applied to DNA from cultured CD4+ T cells. One entry per CDR3 protein results from TCRdb running MiXCR on the PCR reads. Of 15,000 to 20,000 distinct CDR3 sequences listed, over 30% are singletons. Treatment described: roughly ten-day PBMC culture with coronavirus spike peptide pools or control peptides (ViraFEST assay). Peptide pools at approximately 10 ug/ml, together with approximately 9.6 IU/ml IL-2, were added to cultures of under 2.5 million PBMCs per well. As concerns this clonotype: Its antigen is still unknown.

CDR3 size: 15 residues. The trim removed 6 bases at V and 9 bases at J, leaving 11 bases unmatched. The material sequenced was CD4+ T cells from blood, cultured in vitro. This chain joins TRBV12-3 or TRBV12-4 and TRBJ1-5, with 10 bases aligning to TRBD1. The source is a human donor who had recovered from COVID-19. The CDR3 nucleotides are TGTGCCAGCAGCCCGGCCGGGACAGGGGCATCGCCCCAGCATTTT. Its protein is CASSPAGTGASPQHF.